The present T cell receptor beta chain was sequenced within a study of shared clonotypes between healthy human individuals. The study's findings and limits: Naive CD4 clonotypes overlapped across a handful of donors at roughly 5%.

Authors' methods: For the immunoSEQ data, sequences were junction-only without quality scores, so filtering differed. Here immunoSEQ multiplex PCR was the method, and the copy in TCRdb shows in-frame clones only, minus some. V and J calls plus clone size are reproduced from that table; the DNA served to infer D and trimming. The sample contains around 940,000 clones, less than 85% of which appear only once. A note on this clone: Antigen: not known.

In germline, CDR1 is ENHRY, CDR2 SYGVKD. The V end lost 8 bases, the J end lost 5 bases, and 10 bases lay between the germline ends. There are 12 residues in the CDR3. HIV-negative, healthy adults without recent acute infections or vaccinations were the donors. The donors, all of them Caucasian adults, lived in Nashville, Tennessee. Sequencing used memory CD4+ T cells sorted from blood. Noted subset: CD45RA-negative fraction. This TCR derives from a man younger than 35 in good health. The rearrangement links TRBV10-3 to TRBJ2-1; D ambiguous. CDR3: CAIRLDNNEQFF. The CDR3 DNA is TGTGCCATCCGACTGGATAACAATGAGCAGTTCTTC.